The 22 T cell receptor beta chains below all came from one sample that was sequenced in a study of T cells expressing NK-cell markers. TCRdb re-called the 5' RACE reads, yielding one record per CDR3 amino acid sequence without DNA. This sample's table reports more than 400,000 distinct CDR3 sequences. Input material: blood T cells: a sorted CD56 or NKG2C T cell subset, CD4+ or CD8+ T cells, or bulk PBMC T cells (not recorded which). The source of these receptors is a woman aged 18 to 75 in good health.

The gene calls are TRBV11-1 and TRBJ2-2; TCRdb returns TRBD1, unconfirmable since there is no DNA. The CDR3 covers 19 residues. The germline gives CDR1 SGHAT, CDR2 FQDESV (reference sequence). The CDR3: CASSSGLIGRDSFSGELFF.

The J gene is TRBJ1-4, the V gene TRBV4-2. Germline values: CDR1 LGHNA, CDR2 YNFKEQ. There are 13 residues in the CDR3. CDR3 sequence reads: CASSQDPTGKLFF.

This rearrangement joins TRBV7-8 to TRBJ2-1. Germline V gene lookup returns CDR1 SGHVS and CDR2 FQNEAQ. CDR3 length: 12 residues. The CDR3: CAGGRAYNEQFF.

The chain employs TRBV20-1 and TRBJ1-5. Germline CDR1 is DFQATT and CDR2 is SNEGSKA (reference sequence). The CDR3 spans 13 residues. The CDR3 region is CSARSATNQPQHF.

The CDR3 reads CSAPISFAYEQYF. V usage is TRBV20-1 and J usage is TRBJ2-7. Germline V gene lookup returns CDR1 DFQATT and CDR2 SNEGSKA (reference sequence). The length of the CDR3 is 13 residues.

The CDR3 region is CASSEPGSYGYTF. V is TRBV2 and J is TRBJ1-2; TCRdb reports TRBD1, a call that lacks DNA to check it against. Per germline, CDR1 SNHLY and CDR2 FYNNEI. CDR3 size: 13 residues.

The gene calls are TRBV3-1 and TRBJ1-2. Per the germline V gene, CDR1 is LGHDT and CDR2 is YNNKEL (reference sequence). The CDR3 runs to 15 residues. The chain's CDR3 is CASSQVGRADYGYTF.

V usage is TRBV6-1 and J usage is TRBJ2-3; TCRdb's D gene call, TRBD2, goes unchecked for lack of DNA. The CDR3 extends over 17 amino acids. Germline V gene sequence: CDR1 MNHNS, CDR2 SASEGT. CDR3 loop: CASSPPRGELGTDTQYF.

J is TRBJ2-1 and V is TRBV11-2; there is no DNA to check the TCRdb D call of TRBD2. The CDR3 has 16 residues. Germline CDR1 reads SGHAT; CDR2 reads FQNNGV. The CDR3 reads CASSARAGGPVYEQFF.

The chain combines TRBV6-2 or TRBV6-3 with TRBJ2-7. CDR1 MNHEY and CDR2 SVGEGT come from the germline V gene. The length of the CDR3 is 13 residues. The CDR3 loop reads CASSYSTYYEQYF.

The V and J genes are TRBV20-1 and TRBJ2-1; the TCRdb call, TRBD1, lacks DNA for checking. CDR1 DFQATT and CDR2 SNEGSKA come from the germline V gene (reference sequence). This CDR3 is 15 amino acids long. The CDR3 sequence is CSARDRDRAYNEQFF.

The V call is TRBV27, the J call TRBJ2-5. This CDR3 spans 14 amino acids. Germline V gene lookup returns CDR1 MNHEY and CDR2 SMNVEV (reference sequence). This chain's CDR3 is CASSLSRGQETQYF.

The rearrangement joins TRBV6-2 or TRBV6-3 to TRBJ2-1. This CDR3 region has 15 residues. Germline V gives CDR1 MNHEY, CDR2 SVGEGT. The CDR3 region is CASSYLQFLLNEQFF.

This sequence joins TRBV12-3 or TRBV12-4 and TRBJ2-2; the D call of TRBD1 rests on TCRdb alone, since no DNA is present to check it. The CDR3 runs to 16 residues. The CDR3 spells CASSLSRGGYTGELFF.

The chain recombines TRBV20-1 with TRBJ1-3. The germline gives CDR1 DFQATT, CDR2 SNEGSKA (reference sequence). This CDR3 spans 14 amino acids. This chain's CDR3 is CSASRATTGNTIYF.

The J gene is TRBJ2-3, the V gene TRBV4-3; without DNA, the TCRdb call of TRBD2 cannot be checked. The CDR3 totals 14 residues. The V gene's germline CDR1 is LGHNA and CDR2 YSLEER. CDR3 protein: CASSQLAGEDTQYF.

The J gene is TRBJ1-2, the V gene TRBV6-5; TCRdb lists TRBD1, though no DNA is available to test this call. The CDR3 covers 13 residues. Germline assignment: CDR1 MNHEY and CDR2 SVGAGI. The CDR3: CASSYETGSSYTF.

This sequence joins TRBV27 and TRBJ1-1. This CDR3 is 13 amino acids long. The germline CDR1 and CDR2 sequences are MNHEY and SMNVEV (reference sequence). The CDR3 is CASSLGHGTEAFF.

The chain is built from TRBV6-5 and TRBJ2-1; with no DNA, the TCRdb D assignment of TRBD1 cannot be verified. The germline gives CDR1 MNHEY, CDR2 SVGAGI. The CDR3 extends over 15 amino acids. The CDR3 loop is CASSHNTPPGNEQFF.

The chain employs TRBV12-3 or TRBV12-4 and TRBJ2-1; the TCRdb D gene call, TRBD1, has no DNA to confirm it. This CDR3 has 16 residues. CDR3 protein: CASSPPGARSYNEQFF.

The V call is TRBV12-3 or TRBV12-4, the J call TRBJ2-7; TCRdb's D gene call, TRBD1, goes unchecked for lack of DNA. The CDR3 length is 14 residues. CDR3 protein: CASSLNDPTGPVNF.

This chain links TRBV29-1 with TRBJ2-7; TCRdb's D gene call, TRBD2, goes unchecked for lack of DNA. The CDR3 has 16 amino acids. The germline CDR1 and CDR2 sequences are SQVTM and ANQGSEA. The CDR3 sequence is CSVVLAGDKWPDEQYF.